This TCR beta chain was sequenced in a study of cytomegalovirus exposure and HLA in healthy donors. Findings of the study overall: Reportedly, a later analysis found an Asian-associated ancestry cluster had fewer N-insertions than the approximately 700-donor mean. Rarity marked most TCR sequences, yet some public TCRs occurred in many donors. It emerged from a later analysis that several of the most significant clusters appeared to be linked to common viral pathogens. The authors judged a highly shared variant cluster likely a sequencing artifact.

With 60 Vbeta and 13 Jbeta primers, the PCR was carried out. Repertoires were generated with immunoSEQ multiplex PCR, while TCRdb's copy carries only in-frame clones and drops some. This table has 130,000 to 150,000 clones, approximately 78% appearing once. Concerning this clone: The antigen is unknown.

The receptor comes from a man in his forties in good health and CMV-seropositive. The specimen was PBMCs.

The CDR3 loop is CSVEIPGVGYGYTF. For the CDR3, the DNA is TGCAGCGTTGAGATCCCAGGGGTTGGGTATGGCTACACCTTC. V is TRBV29-1 and J is TRBJ1-2; D perhaps matches TRBD1 (6 bases). This CDR3 has 14 amino acids. Germline V gene sequence: CDR1 SQVTM, CDR2 ANQGSEA. V was pared by 3 bases and J by 5 bases, with 16 bases between.